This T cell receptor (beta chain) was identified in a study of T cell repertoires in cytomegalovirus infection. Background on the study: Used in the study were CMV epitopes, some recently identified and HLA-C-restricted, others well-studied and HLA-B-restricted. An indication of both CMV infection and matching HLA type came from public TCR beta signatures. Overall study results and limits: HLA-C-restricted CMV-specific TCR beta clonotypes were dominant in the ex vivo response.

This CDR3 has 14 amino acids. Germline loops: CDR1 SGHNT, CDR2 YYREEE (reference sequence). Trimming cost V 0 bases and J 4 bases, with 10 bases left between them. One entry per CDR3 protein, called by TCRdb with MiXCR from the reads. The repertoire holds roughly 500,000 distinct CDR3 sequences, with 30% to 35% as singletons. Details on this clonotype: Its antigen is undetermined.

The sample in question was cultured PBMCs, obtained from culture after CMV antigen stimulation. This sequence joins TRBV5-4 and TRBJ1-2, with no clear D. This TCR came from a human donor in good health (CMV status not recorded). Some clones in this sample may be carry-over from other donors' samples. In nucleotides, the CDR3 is TGTGCCAGCAGCTTGGGAGGATCCCTCTATGGCTACACCTTC. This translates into CASSLGGSLYGYTF.